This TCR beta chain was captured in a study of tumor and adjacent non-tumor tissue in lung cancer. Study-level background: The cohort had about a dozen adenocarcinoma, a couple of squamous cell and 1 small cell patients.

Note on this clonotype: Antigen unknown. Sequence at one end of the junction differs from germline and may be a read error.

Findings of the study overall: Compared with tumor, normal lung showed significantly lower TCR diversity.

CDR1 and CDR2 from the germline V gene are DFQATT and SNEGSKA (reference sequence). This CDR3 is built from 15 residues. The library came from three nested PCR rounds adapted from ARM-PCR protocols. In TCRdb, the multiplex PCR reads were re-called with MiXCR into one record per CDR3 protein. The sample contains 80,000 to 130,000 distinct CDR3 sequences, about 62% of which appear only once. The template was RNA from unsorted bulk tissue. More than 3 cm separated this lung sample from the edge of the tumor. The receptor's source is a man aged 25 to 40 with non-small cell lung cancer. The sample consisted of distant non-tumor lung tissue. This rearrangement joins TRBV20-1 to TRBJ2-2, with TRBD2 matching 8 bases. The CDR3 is CSARSWTSRTGELFF. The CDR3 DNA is TGCAGTGCCCGTAGCTGGACTAGCAGGACCGGGGAGCTGTTTTTC.